The 15 T cell receptor beta chains below come from one sample, sequenced in a study of cytomegalovirus exposure and HLA in healthy donors. PCR was performed using 60 Vbeta and 13 Jbeta primers. Profiled with immunoSEQ multiplex PCR; TCRdb holds only in-frame clones, not every one. Of about 160,000 clones listed, around 80% are singletons. Sequencing was performed on PBMCs. The receptors stem from a man aged 40-49 years in good health and CMV-seronegative.

In DNA, the CDR3 is TGTGCCAGCAGTGAGGACAGGGGGCTTCAGGGCTACACCTTC. Translated: CASSEDRGLQGYTF. The chain couples TRBV6-5 to TRBJ1-2; TRBD1 matches 11 bases. From germline, CDR1 is MNHEY and CDR2 SVGAGI. The trim removed 5 bases at V and 8 bases at J, leaving 7 bases unmatched. The CDR3 loop spans 14 amino acids.

The gene calls are TRBV27 and TRBJ2-3; D might be TRBD2 (6 bases). Germline V gene sequence: CDR1 MNHEY, CDR2 SMNVEV (reference sequence). The CDR3 loop spans 15 amino acids. Trimming took 3 bases from V and 4 from J, leaving 14 bases between them. The CDR3 sequence is CASSFGSGFADTQYF. In nucleotides, the CDR3 is TGTGCCAGCAGTTTTGGGAGCGGGTTCGCAGATACGCAGTATTTT.

The chain has TRBV19 and TRBJ2-7; 9 bases map to TRBD1. Germline V CDR1 and CDR2: LNHDA, SQIVND (reference sequence). V gave up 8 bases and J gave up 0 bases; unmatched junction bases: 11. This CDR3 has 16 amino acids. The CDR3 DNA follows: TGTGCCAGTGCGGGACAGGGTCCTAGGAGCTCCTACGAGCAGTACTTC. Protein: CASAGQGPRSSYEQYF.

The V call is TRBV28, the J call TRBJ2-1; TRBD1 agrees at 11 bases. Germline V gene data show CDR1 as MDHEN and CDR2 as SYDVKM. The CDR3 spans 16 residues. V lost 8 bases, J lost 7 bases, and 13 bases stayed unmatched. CDR3 bases: TGTGCCAGCCATTCATTCGACGGGACAGGGGGTAATGAGCAGTTCTTC. Encoded protein: CASHSFDGTGGNEQFF.

This clone was observed a single time. V and J are TRBV5-5 and TRBJ1-3; perhaps TRBD1 as D (6 bases). This CDR3 comprises 16 residues. CDR1 is SGHKS and CDR2 is YYEKEE in the germline V gene (reference sequence). With 0 bases removed from V and 0 bases from J, the gap between germline ends came to 10 bases. This CDR3 reads CASSLDRADSGNTIYF. CDR3 DNA: TGTGCCAGCAGCTTGGACAGGGCAGACTCTGGAAACACCATATATTTT.

The chain recombines TRBV7-9 with TRBJ2-5; a weak D match, TRBD2 (6 bases). The CDR3 has 16 residues. Germline V lookup: CDR1 SEHNR, CDR2 FQNEAQ (reference sequence). Trimming took 2 bases from V and 2 from J, leaving 15 bases between them. The CDR3 spells CASSLTAGLLQETQYF. CDR3 nucleotides: TGTGCCAGCAGCTTAACCGCGGGATTGTTACAAGAGACCCAGTACTTC.

This rearrangement joins TRBV11-2 to TRBJ2-1, with D perhaps TRBD2 (6 bases). V dropped 5 bases and J dropped 3 bases, with 14 bases sitting between them. The CDR3 has 15 amino acids. The V gene's germline CDR1 is SGHAT and CDR2 FQNNGV. The CDR3 DNA follows: TGTGCCAGCAGCCTCTTCCGTAGCGGCTACAATGAGCAGTTCTTC. Encoded protein: CASSLFRSGYNEQFF.

V usage is TRBV27 and J usage is TRBJ2-5, with D perhaps TRBD1 (6 bases). Germline CDR1 is MNHEY and CDR2 is SMNVEV (reference sequence). The CDR3 has 18 residues. Trimming removed 2 bases from V and 5 bases from J, with 24 bases in between. CDR3 protein: CASSLTGLDVYFGETQYF. The CDR3 DNA reads TGTGCCAGCAGTTTAACAGGGTTGGATGTTTATTTTGGGGAGACCCAGTACTTC.

V usage is TRBV27 and J usage is TRBJ2-3; 11 bases align to TRBD2. The germline V gene encodes CDR1 MNHEY and CDR2 SMNVEV (reference sequence). CDR3 length equals 14 residues. Germline trimming cut 5 bases from V and 8 bases from J; bases unmatched to any gene: 6. This CDR3 is CASSQTSGKGTQYF. The CDR3 coding sequence is TGTGCCAGCAGTCAGACTAGCGGGAAGGGTACGCAGTATTTT.

The CDR3 DNA sequence: TGTGCCAGCAGCGACAGGGACTATGGCTACACCTTC. Translation: CASSDRDYGYTF. The J gene is TRBJ1-2, the V gene TRBV28; 7 nucleotides line up with TRBD1. This CDR3 is 12 amino acids long. Germline assignment: CDR1 MDHEN and CDR2 SYDVKM. The trim removed 6 bases at V and 3 bases at J, leaving 1 base unmatched.

V usage is TRBV4-3 and J usage is TRBJ1-4; D remains unclear. The CDR3 loop spans 16 amino acids. Trimming took off 1 base at V and 6 bases at J, with 15 bases between the two ends. CDR1 is LGHNA and CDR2 is YSLEER in the germline V gene. CDR3 sequence: CASSQGLEGGHEKLFF. The CDR3 bases are TGCGCCAGCAGCCAAGGACTGGAGGGAGGGCATGAAAAACTGTTTTTT.

Points on this clone: The junction does not match germline at one end; this may be a read error. V gene TRBV7-9 combines with J gene TRBJ2-2, with D possibly TRBD1 on 6 matching bases. The CDR3 contains 12 residues. Germline loops: CDR1 SEHNR, CDR2 FQNEAQ (reference sequence). CDR3 nucleotide sequence: TGTTCCAGCAGCTTAATGACAGGAGGGCTGTTTTTT. Its translation is CSSSLMTGGLFF.

The rearrangement joins TRBV5-4 to TRBJ1-1; tentatively, D is TRBD1 (6 bases). The CDR3 has 14 residues. V shed 1 base and J shed 5 bases, with 12 bases lying between them. Germline loops: CDR1 SGHNT, CDR2 YYREEE (reference sequence). CDR3 residues: CASSLTGRVTEAFF. The CDR3 DNA sequence: TGTGCCAGCAGCTTGACAGGGAGGGTAACTGAAGCTTTCTTT.

The chain joins TRBV13 to TRBJ2-7; maybe TRBD2 (6 bases). Germline CDR1 PRHDT, CDR2 FYEKMQ (reference sequence). This CDR3 contains 13 residues. Trimming left V 5 bases short and J 3 bases short, with 11 bases between. The CDR3 loop reads CASSLTRNYEQYF. The CDR3 DNA reads TGTGCCAGCAGCCTGACTAGAAACTACGAGCAGTACTTC.

The rearrangement joins TRBV29-1 to TRBJ1-2, with TRBD1 matching 8 bases. V was pared by 2 bases and J by 3 bases, with 2 bases of the junction left unmatched. Germline V gene data show CDR1 as SQVTM and CDR2 as ANQGSEA. This CDR3 comprises 13 residues. The CDR3 is CSVESTGDYGYTF. CDR3 in DNA: TGCAGCGTTGAATCGACAGGGGACTATGGCTACACCTTC.